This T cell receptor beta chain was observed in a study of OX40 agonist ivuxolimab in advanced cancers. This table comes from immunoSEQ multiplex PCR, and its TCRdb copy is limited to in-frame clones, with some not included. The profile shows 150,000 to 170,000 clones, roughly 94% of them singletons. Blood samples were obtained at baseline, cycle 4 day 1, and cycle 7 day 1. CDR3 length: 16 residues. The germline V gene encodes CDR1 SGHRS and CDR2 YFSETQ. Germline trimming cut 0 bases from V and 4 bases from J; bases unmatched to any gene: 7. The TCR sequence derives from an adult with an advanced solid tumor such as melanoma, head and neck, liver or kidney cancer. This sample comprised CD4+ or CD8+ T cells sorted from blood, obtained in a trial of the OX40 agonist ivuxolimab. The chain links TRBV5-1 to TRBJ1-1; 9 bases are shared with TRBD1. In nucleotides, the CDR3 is TGCGCCAGCAGCTTGGATGAGGGACAGGGCAGCACTGAAGCTTTCTTT. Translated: CASSLDEGQGSTEAFF.